The 27 T cell receptor beta chains presented below share a single source sample, sequenced in a study of shared clonotypes between healthy human individuals. Profiled with immunoSEQ multiplex PCR; TCRdb holds only in-frame clones, not every one. Among approximately 640,000 clones listed, about 92% were seen once. The sample was memory CD8+ T cells from PBMCs. As to subset: CD45RO+ cells pooled with CCR7-negative TemRA cells. The receptors here all came from a man between 18 and 35 years old in good health. Some clones in this sample may be carry-over from other donors' samples.

Regarding this clone: One base away lies a much larger clone, so this may be a sequencing read error. The V gene is TRBV9, the J gene TRBJ2-7; TRBD2 might be the D (5 bases). CDR1 and CDR2 (germline): SGDLS, YYNGEE. The V end was cut by 0 bases, the J end by 2 bases, with 12 bases between. The CDR3 is 15 residues long. The CDR3 DNA follows: TGTGCCAGCAGCGTAGGGGATAGCGCGACCTACGAGCAGTACTTC. This sequence encodes CASSVGDSATYEQYF.

The chain has TRBV5-1 and TRBJ2-7; TRBD1 might be the D (6 bases). Per germline, CDR1 SGHRS and CDR2 YFSETQ. Trimming removed 0 bases from V and 3 bases from J, with 22 bases in between. CDR3 length equals 18 residues. Here the CDR3 DNA reads TGCGCCAGCAGCTTGGCCTCGCAGGGGCGACAACCGGACTACGAGCAGTACTTC. Translating it yields CASSLASQGRQPDYEQYF.

The sample holds one count of this clone. This chain uses TRBV5-6 with TRBJ2-7, with D maybe TRBD2 (6 bases). The CDR3 totals 14 residues. Trimming left V 4 bases short and J 1 base short, with 12 bases between. Germline V gene data show CDR1 as SGHDT and CDR2 as YYEEEE. CDR3 loop: CASSAGLGSYEQYF. The CDR3 DNA reads TGTGCCAGCAGCGCGGGACTGGGATCCTACGAGCAGTACTTC.

J is TRBJ2-7 and V is TRBV6-1; 8 bases agree with TRBD2. The germline V gene has CDR1 MNHNS and CDR2 SASEGT. The CDR3 spans 15 residues. V was pared by 5 bases and J by 4 bases, with 10 bases of the junction left unmatched. CDR3 sequence (DNA): TGTGCCAGCAGTCTTAGACTAGCGCTAGGTTACGAGCAGTACTTC. Its translation is CASSLRLALGYEQYF.

This chain links TRBV7-8 with TRBJ2-1; 8 positions agree with TRBD2. Losses at the gene ends were 5 bases for V and 4 bases for J; bases not matched to a gene: 10. The CDR3 spans 16 residues. Germline V gene lookup returns CDR1 SGHVS and CDR2 FQNEAQ. The CDR3: CASSTEAGALYNEQFF. The CDR3 nucleotides read TGTGCCAGCAGCACTGAAGCGGGAGCTCTTTACAATGAGCAGTTCTTC.

V is TRBV5-4 and J is TRBJ2-7, with 8 nucleotides matching TRBD2. J gave up 1 base and V 4 bases, and 7 bases lay outside the gene matches. CDR1 is SGHNT, CDR2 YYREEE, per germline (reference sequence). This CDR3 is built from 15 residues. CDR3 residues: CASSRLGLASYEQYF. Written as DNA, the CDR3 is TGTGCCAGCAGCAGGCTCGGACTAGCATCCTACGAGCAGTACTTC.

This chain joins TRBV7-2 and TRBJ2-1, with a tentative D call TRBD1 (6 bases). This CDR3 contains 14 residues. CDR1 and CDR2 from the germline V gene are SGHTA and FQGNSA. Trimming took 3 bases from V and 10 from J, leaving 16 bases between them. In DNA, the CDR3 is TGTGCCAGCAGCTTTTCTGGGGGCGGAGGAGAGCAGTTCTTC. Translated: CASSFSGGGGEQFF.

The chain uses TRBV5-1 and TRBJ1-1; D is ambiguous. Trimming took off 1 base at V and 1 base at J, with 8 bases between the two ends. The germline V gene encodes CDR1 SGHRS and CDR2 YFSETQ. The CDR3 spans 14 residues. The CDR3 sequence is CASSLSLRNTEAFF. CDR3 DNA sequence: TGCGCCAGCAGCTTGTCGCTACGGAACACTGAAGCTTTCTTT.

As for this clone: One end of the junction does not line up with germline, which may come from a read error. The chain carries TRBV5-4 and TRBJ2-7; D is possibly TRBD1 (6 bases). Germline values: CDR1 SGHNT, CDR2 YYREEE (reference sequence). The CDR3 totals 11 residues. The DNA for the CDR3 is TGTGCCAGCAGCTTGGAGGGGGTTAGGGCTTTC. Translated, it gives CASSLEGVRAF.

This clone was seen only once. The chain combines TRBV29-1 with TRBJ1-5; D is uncertain. The CDR3 spans 14 residues. The germline CDR1 and CDR2 sequences are SQVTM and ANQGSEA. V lost 6 bases to trimming and J lost 6 bases, with 18 bases between them. CDR3 nucleotides: TGCAGCGTCGTACCCTTGAAAGCTTGTCAGCCCCAGCATTTT. Amino acid sequence: CSVVPLKACQPQHF.

The chain links TRBV27 to TRBJ1-1; maybe TRBD1 (6 bases). Trimming took off 3 bases at V and 1 base at J, with 9 bases between the two ends. The CDR3 spans 14 residues. The germline V gene has CDR1 MNHEY and CDR2 SMNVEV (reference sequence). This CDR3 reads CASSFRGGNTEAFF. The CDR3 DNA is TGTGCCAGCAGTTTCCGAGGGGGGAACACTGAAGCTTTCTTT.

This sequence joins TRBV27 and TRBJ1-1; D might be TRBD1 (5 bases). This CDR3 is built from 13 residues. Germline values: CDR1 MNHEY, CDR2 SMNVEV (reference sequence). V was shortened by 3 bases and J by 4 bases, with 9 bases between the two germline ends. The CDR3, as DNA: TGTGCCAGCAGTTTCGGGGGTCGCACTGAAGCTTTCTTT. This encodes CASSFGGRTEAFF.

This chain uses TRBV7-9 with TRBJ2-7, with D perhaps matching TRBD2 (6 bases). Deletions cut 6 bases from V and 7 bases from J, with 16 bases between. Germline V gene sequence: CDR1 SEHNR, CDR2 FQNEAQ (reference sequence). The CDR3 consists of 13 residues. DNA for the CDR3: TGTGCCAGCAGTCCTAATCCCCGGGAGGAGCAGTACTTC. Its translation is CASSPNPREEQYF.

The chain uses TRBV28 and TRBJ1-3; the D gene is possibly TRBD1 (6 bases). V shed 4 bases and J shed 4 bases, with 20 bases lying between them. CDR1 is MDHEN, CDR2 SYDVKM, per germline. The CDR3 loop spans 17 amino acids. DNA of the CDR3: TGTGCCAGCAGTTCACCCAAACAGGGAGCTGCCGGAAACACCATATATTTT. It translates to CASSSPKQGAAGNTIYF. The whole variable domain, remainder taken from reference TRBV28 and TRBJ1-3, is DVKVTQSSRYLVKRTGEKVFLECVQDMDHENMFWYRQDPGLGLRLIYFSYDVKMKEKGDIPEGYSVSREKKERFSLILESASTNQTSMYLCASSSPKQGAAGNTIYFGEGSWLTVV.

This clone is a singleton in its sample. This chain joins TRBV6-5 and TRBJ2-3; a weak D match, TRBD1 (6 bases). The V gene's germline CDR1 is MNHEY and CDR2 SVGAGI. V shed 6 bases and J shed 0 bases, with 13 bases lying between them. This CDR3 is built from 15 residues. The CDR3 DNA reads as TGTGCCAGCAGGCAGGGGACAACTAGCACAGATACGCAGTATTTT. Amino acids: CASRQGTTSTDTQYF.

The chain recombines TRBV7-2 with TRBJ2-3; D may be TRBD1 (7 bases). Trimming took off 5 bases at V and 2 bases at J, with 17 bases between the two ends. CDR1 SGHTA and CDR2 FQGNSA come from the germline V gene. The CDR3 has 16 residues. This CDR3 is CASSGGGTEATDTQYF. The CDR3 DNA follows: TGTGCCAGCAGCGGCGGAGGGACAGAAGCCACAGATACGCAGTATTTT.

There are many counts of this clone. This rearrangement joins TRBV6-6 to TRBJ2-1; possible D gene TRBD2, 5 bases. This CDR3 has 16 amino acids. In germline, CDR1 is MNHNY, CDR2 SVGAGI (reference sequence). Trimming shortened V by 6 bases and J by 8 bases, and 23 bases separated the two germline ends. CDR3 in DNA: TGTGCCAGCAGCCCCCTGAATAGCGCAATTTGGGATGAGCAGTTCTTC. Protein sequence: CASSPLNSAIWDEQFF.

The V gene is TRBV27, the J gene TRBJ2-3; 10 bases align to TRBD2. Germline assignment: CDR1 MNHEY and CDR2 SMNVEV (reference sequence). The CDR3 loop spans 20 amino acids. J lost 3 bases, V lost 2 bases, and 17 bases had no gene match. The CDR3 reads CASSLLPWTSGSKRTDTQYF. In nucleotides, the CDR3 is TGTGCCAGCAGTTTACTGCCTTGGACTAGCGGCTCTAAAAGGACAGATACGCAGTATTTT.

The V and J genes are TRBV2 and TRBJ1-1; 8 nucleotides agree with TRBD1. The V and J ends lost 7 bases and 11 bases, in that order; junction bases with no gene match: 12. The CDR3 totals 13 residues. CDR1 is SNHLY and CDR2 is FYNNEI in the germline V gene. The CDR3 reads CASMTVDRERAFF. The CDR3 nucleotides read TGTGCCAGCATGACGGTGGACAGGGAACGGGCTTTCTTT. The full variable domain, its missing parts supplied by reference TRBV2 and TRBJ1-1, is EPEVTQTPSHQVTQMGQEVILRCVPISNHLYFYWYRQILGQKVEFLVSFYNNEISEKSEIFDDQFSVERPDGSNFTLKIRSTKLEDSAMYFCASMTVDRERAFFGQGTRLTVV.

J is TRBJ2-7 and V is TRBV5-1; D is possibly TRBD1 or TRBD2 (6 bases each). CDR3 size: 16 residues. CDR1 and CDR2 (germline): SGHRS, YFSETQ. V lost 0 bases, J lost 3 bases, and 16 bases lay in between. The CDR3 region has the DNA TGCGCCAGCAGCTTGGGGGCCGGGGGCCCGGGCTACGAGCAGTACTTC. Residues: CASSLGAGGPGYEQYF.

This chain connects TRBV10-3 to TRBJ2-1; 12 bases align to TRBD2. Germline V lookup: CDR1 ENHRY, CDR2 SYGVKD. Trimming cost V 2 bases and J 6 bases; bases outside gene matches: 2. The CDR3 runs to 15 residues. Written as DNA, the CDR3 is TGTGCCATCAGTGAGCCTAGCGGGAGGGGCAATGAGCAGTTCTTC. Translating gives CAISEPSGRGNEQFF.

This chain joins TRBV29-1 and TRBJ2-3, with no clear D. Trimming removed 4 bases from V and 9 bases from J, with 5 bases in between. This CDR3 contains 9 residues. CDR1 is SQVTM and CDR2 is ANQGSEA in the germline V gene. CDR3 region: CSVGGTQYF. In DNA, the CDR3 is TGCAGCGTTGGTGGGACGCAGTATTTT.

V is TRBV10-3 and J is TRBJ2-5; 10 nucleotides align to TRBD1. J gave up 5 bases and V 0 bases, and 6 bases lay outside the gene matches. Germline-derived CDR1 and CDR2 are ENHRY and SYGVKD. CDR3 length: 16 residues. CDR3 bases: TGTGCCATCAGTGAGTCGACGGACAGGGGGTCGGAGACCCAGTACTTC. This translates into CAISESTDRGSETQYF.

J is TRBJ1-4 and V is TRBV25-1; no clear D. The germline V gene encodes CDR1 MGHDK and CDR2 SYGVNS. CDR3 size: 11 residues. The V end was cut by 4 bases, the J end by 7 bases, with 4 bases between. Written as DNA, the CDR3 is TGTGCCAGCAGTGTGGGTGAAAAACTGTTTTTT. This sequence encodes CASSVGEKLFF.

As to this clone: Other DNA sequences in this sample translate to the same CDR3. This chain connects TRBV27 to TRBJ2-7; D call uncertain. This CDR3 contains 13 residues. V lost 6 bases, J lost 2 bases, and 11 bases lay in between. Germline loops: CDR1 MNHEY, CDR2 SMNVEV (reference sequence). CDR3 residues: CASSLKGPYEQYF. In nucleotides, the CDR3 is TGTGCCAGCAGCCTAAAGGGCCCCTACGAGCAGTACTTC.

The chain links TRBV2 to TRBJ1-1, with a weak D call TRBD1 (5 bases). CDR1 SNHLY and CDR2 FYNNEI come from the germline V gene. The germline V and J ends were trimmed by 7 bases and 12 bases, with 30 bases remaining between them. The CDR3 consists of 16 residues. CDR3 in amino acids: CASTGGPQEGWVTTFF. The CDR3 DNA follows: TGTGCCAGCACTGGAGGTCCCCAGGAGGGGTGGGTAACGACTTTCTTT.

This clone came up once. The V call is TRBV7-9, the J call TRBJ2-1; tentative D call: TRBD2 (6 bases). The germline gives CDR1 SEHNR, CDR2 FQNEAQ (reference sequence). V lost 2 bases to trimming and J lost 7 bases, with 18 bases between them. The CDR3 is 16 amino acids. Written as DNA, the CDR3 is TGTGCCAGCAGCTTACCGGTGGGAGGTAGTGGGAATGAGCAGTTCTTC. Translated: CASSLPVGGSGNEQFF.